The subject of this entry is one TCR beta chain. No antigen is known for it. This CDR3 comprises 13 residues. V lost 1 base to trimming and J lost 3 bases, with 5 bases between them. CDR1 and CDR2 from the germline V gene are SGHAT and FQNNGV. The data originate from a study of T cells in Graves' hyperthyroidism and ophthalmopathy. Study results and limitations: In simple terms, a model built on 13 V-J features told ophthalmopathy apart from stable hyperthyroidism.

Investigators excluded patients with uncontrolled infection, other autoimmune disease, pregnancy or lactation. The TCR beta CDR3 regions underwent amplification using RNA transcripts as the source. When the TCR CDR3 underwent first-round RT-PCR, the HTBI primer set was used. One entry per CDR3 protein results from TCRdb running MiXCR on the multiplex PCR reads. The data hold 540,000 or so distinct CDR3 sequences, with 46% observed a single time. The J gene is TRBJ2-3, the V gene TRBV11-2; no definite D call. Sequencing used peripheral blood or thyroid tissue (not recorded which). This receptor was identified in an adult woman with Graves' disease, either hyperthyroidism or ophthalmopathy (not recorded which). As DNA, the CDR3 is TGTGCCAGCAGCTTAGGATGGACAGATACGCAGTATTTT. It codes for CASSLGWTDTQYF.